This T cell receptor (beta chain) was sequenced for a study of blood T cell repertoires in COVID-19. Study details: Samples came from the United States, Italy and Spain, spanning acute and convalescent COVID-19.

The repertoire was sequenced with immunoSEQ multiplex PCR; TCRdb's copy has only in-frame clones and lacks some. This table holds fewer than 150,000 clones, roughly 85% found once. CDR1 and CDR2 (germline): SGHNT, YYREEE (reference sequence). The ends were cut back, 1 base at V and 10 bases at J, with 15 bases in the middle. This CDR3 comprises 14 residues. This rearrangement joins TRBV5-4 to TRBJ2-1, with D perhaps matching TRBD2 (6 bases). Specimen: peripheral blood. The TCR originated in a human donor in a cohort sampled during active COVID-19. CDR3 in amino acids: CASSLRVLEGEQFF. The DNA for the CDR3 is TGTGCCAGCAGCTTGAGGGTGCTGGAGGGGGAGCAGTTCTTC. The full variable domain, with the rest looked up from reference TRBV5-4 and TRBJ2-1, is ETGVTQSPTHLIKTRGQQVTLRCSSQSGHNTVSWYQQALGQGPQFIFQYYREEENGRGNFPPRFSGLQFPNYSSELNVNALELDDSALYLCASSLRVLEGEQFFGPGTRLTVL.